Listed below are T cell receptor beta chains from one sample, sequenced in a study of blood T cells in healthy people across ages. TCRdb reanalysed the 5' RACE reads using MiXCR and keeps one entry per CDR3 protein. The profile covers about 1.5 million distinct CDR3 sequences, with approximately 43% appearing a single time and about 4% taken by the ten largest. The sample consisted of blood. Every receptor here comes from a young woman in good health. Each CDR3 is given with its conserved first and last residue. A D gene is named only where the DNA matches it firmly. For some rows the clone size is stated as once, few or many, or as a class when expanded; others skip it.

J | size | length | V | D | DNA | CDR3
TRBJ2-7 | NA | 15 | TRBV12-3/TRBV12-4 | TRBD2 | TGTGCCAGCAGTTTAGGCGGTAGCGGGGGCTACGAGCAGTACTTC | CASSLGGSGGYEQYF
TRBJ2-1 | NA | 15 | TRBV7-9 | TRBD1 | TGTGCCAGCAGCTTAGCGCAGGGGGATTGGGATGAGCAGTTCTTC | CASSLAQGDWDEQFF
TRBJ1-1 | NA | 15 | TRBV12-3/TRBV12-4 | TRBD1 | TGTGCCAGCAGTCCCCTCAGGGGGCGGAACACTGAAGCTTTCTTT | CASSPLRGRNTEAFF
TRBJ1-1 | NA | 11 | TRBV20-1 | NA | TGCAGTGCTAGAGGAGTCACTGAAACTTTCTTT | CSARGVTETFF
TRBJ2-3 | few | 16 | TRBV7-9 | TRBD1 | TGTGCCAGCAGCTTATGGGGACAGGGCGGAGCAGATACGCAGTATTTT | CASSLWGQGGADTQYF
TRBJ2-5 | few | 18 | TRBV4-3 | TRBD1 | TGCGCCAGCAGCCAAGATACCGCGAGGACAGGGGGCGGCGAGACCCAGTACTTC | CASSQDTARTGGGETQYF
TRBJ2-1 | NA | 15 | TRBV6-2/TRBV6-3 | NA | TGTGCCAGCAGTTATCGTGAAACAGCGAACAATGAGCAGTTCTTC | CASSYRETANNEQFF
TRBJ2-1 | NA | 15 | TRBV3-1 | TRBD1 | TGTGCCAGCAGCCCGCATTGGACAGGGTCGTACGAGCAGTTCTTC | CASSPHWTGSYEQFF
TRBJ1-5 | NA | 15 | TRBV6-1 | NA | TGTGCCAGCAGTATAACAGGGACTTACGATCAGCCCCAGCATTTT | CASSITGTYDQPQHF
TRBJ2-6 | NA | 15 | TRBV2 | NA | TGTGCCAGCGGGCTGTCGGGCTCTGGGGCCAACGTCCTGACTTTC | CASGLSGSGANVLTF
TRBJ2-3 | few | 14 | TRBV20-1 | NA | TGCAGTGCTCCCGGGGACGCTAGCACAGATACGCAGTATTTT | CSAPGDASTDTQYF
TRBJ2-1 | NA | 13 | TRBV10-3 | TRBD2 | TGTGCCATCAGTGTGGTAGCGGGCAATGAGCAGTTCTTC | CAISVVAGNEQFF
TRBJ2-7 | NA | 15 | TRBV28 | NA | TGTGCCAGCACCACGACTGTGCTCAGGTACAATGAGCAGTACTTC | CASTTTVLRYNEQYF
TRBJ2-1 | NA | 15 | TRBV4-1 | TRBD2 | TGCGCCAGCAGCCCCTTCGGGACTAGTTACAATGAGCAGTTCTTC | CASSPFGTSYNEQFF
TRBJ2-3 | NA | 14 | TRBV7-3 | TRBD2 | TGTGCCAGCAGCTCCGGACTAGTGGGAGATACGCAGTATTTT | CASSSGLVGDTQYF
TRBJ1-4 | NA | 14 | TRBV28 | NA | TGTGCCAGCAGTTTTGGCAGTCTCAATGAAAAACTGTTTTTT | CASSFGSLNEKLFF
TRBJ1-5 | NA | 15 | TRBV12-3/TRBV12-4 | TRBD1 | TGTGCCAGCAGTTTAAGTGGGACAGGGGGTCAGCCCCGGCATTTT | CASSLSGTGGQPRHF
TRBJ1-2 | NA | 14 | TRBV21-1 | NA | TGTGCCAGCAGCAAAGACGACAGCAACTATGGCTACACCTTC | CASSKDDSNYGYTF
TRBJ2-5 | few | 13 | TRBV11-2 | NA | TGTGCCAGCAGCTTAAGAGCTCGGGAGACCCAGTACTTC | CASSLRARETQYF
TRBJ2-5 | few | 15 | TRBV11-2 | NA | TGTGCCAGCAGCTTTGTAACGGGCGGTAGGGAGACCCAGTACTTC | CASSFVTGGRETQYF
TRBJ2-5 | NA | 15 | TRBV7-9 | NA | TGTGCCAGCAGCTTGGGAGTCCAGGGTCAAGAGACCCAGTACTTC | CASSLGVQGQETQYF
TRBJ2-1 | NA | 13 | TRBV6-4 | NA | TGTGCCAGCAGCAAAGGGGAATTGGATGAGCAGTTCTTC | CASSKGELDEQFF
TRBJ1-3 | NA | 15 | TRBV7-9 | TRBD1 | TGTGCCAGCAGCATTTTACAGGGGGGTGGAAACACCATATATTTT | CASSILQGGGNTIYF
TRBJ2-1 | NA | 14 | TRBV6-4 | TRBD2 | TGTGCCAGCAGTGAGCGGGGGGGGGCTGATGAGCAGTTCTTC | CASSERGGADEQFF
TRBJ2-1 | NA | 14 | TRBV29-1 | TRBD1 | TGCAGCGTGCCACCGGGACAGGATTACAATGAGCAGTTCTTC | CSVPPGQDYNEQFF
TRBJ1-6 | NA | 12 | TRBV14 | NA | TGTGCCAGCAGCCGAAACCTCTCACCCCTCCACTTT | CASSRNLSPLHF
TRBJ2-3 | NA | 15 | TRBV12-3/TRBV12-4 | NA | TGTGCCAGCACCATACTAGTTTCGGGCACAGATACGCAGTATTTT | CASTILVSGTDTQYF
TRBJ1-2 | NA | 13 | TRBV27 | NA | TGTGCCAGCAGTTCGGGACGGCTGTTTGGCTACACCTTC | CASSSGRLFGYTF
TRBJ1-5 | NA | 16 | TRBV27 | NA | TGTGCCAGCAGTTCTTTCGTGAAGGGTTCCAATCAGCCCCAGCATTTT | CASSSFVKGSNQPQHF
TRBJ2-1 | NA | 14 | TRBV20-1 | NA | TGCAGTGCTAGAGATTGGGGGCCGGGACAAGAGCAGTTCTTC | CSARDWGPGQEQFF
TRBJ2-7 | NA | 14 | TRBV6-5 | TRBD2 | TGTGCCAGCGGGACGACGGGACTAGCTCACGAGCAGTACTTC | CASGTTGLAHEQYF
TRBJ2-7 | NA | 14 | TRBV7-2 | NA | TGTGCCAGCAGCCCGGGAGTTCCGTCCTACGAGCAGTACTTC | CASSPGVPSYEQYF
TRBJ2-2 | NA | 16 | TRBV6-1 | TRBD1 | TGTGCCGGCAGGACTTTGACAGGGCGGAACACCGGGGAGCTGTTTTTT | CAGRTLTGRNTGELFF
TRBJ2-5 | NA | 14 | TRBV2 | TRBD1 | TGTGCCAGCAGTCAGACAGGGCCGAACCAGACCCAGTACTTC | CASSQTGPNQTQYF
TRBJ1-1 | NA | 15 | TRBV10-3 | NA | TGTGCCATCAGTGAGTCCGGGAGCCTCAACACTGAAGCTTTCTTT | CAISESGSLNTEAFF
TRBJ1-5 | few | 14 | TRBV12-3/TRBV12-4 | NA | TGTGCCAGCAGTTTCCCAGGGAAGGGGCAGCCCCAGCATTTT | CASSFPGKGQPQHF
TRBJ2-3 | NA | 17 | TRBV10-3 | TRBD2 | TGTGCCATCAGTGAGTCGAACAGCGGGGGGACCACAGATACGCAGTATTTT | CAISESNSGGTTDTQYF
TRBJ2-2 | NA | 14 | TRBV12-3/TRBV12-4 | NA | TGTGCCAGCCAGGGACTCCGAAACACCGGGGAGCTGTTTTTT | CASQGLRNTGELFF
TRBJ2-7 | few | 15 | TRBV10-3 | NA | TGTGCCATCAGTGTGAGGGACACCCTACCCTACGAGCAGTACTTC | CAISVRDTLPYEQYF
TRBJ2-7 | NA | 14 | TRBV11-2 | TRBD1 | TGTGCCAGCAGCAGCCGGGACAGAGACAATGAGCAGTACTTC | CASSSRDRDNEQYF
TRBJ2-5 | NA | 13 | TRBV6-5 | NA | TGTGCCAGCACCGCAGGGGACATAGAGACCCAGTACTTC | CASTAGDIETQYF
TRBJ2-3 | few | 12 | TRBV11-1 | NA | TGTGCCAGCAGCCACCGGACGGTTACGCAGTATTTT | CASSHRTVTQYF
TRBJ2-4 | few | 15 | TRBV20-1 | NA | TGCAGTGCTAGAGATCGGCAGGGAGCCAAAAACATTCAGTACTTC | CSARDRQGAKNIQYF
TRBJ1-2 | few | 16 | TRBV6-5 | NA | TGTGCCAGCAGTTCGAACGTGCCACCCAACGGATATGGCTACACCTTC | CASSSNVPPNGYGYTF
TRBJ1-2 | few | 15 | TRBV12-3/TRBV12-4 | NA | TGTGCCAGCAGTTTAAGAAGAAAAGTTAACTATGGCTACACCTTC | CASSLRRKVNYGYTF
TRBJ2-7 | NA | 11 | TRBV20-1 | TRBD2 | TGCAGTACTGGGGGGGCCTACGAGCAGTACTTC | CSTGGAYEQYF
TRBJ2-3 | few | 15 | TRBV7-9 | TRBD1 | TGTGCCAGCAGCTTCCGGGACAGGATCACAGATACGCAGTATTTT | CASSFRDRITDTQYF
TRBJ1-5 | NA | 16 | TRBV29-1 | TRBD1 | TGCAGCGTTGTCGAAACAGGGGGCGCAGGCAATCAGCCCCAGCATTTT | CSVVETGGAGNQPQHF
TRBJ1-5 | NA | 14 | TRBV5-1 | NA | TGCGCCAGCAGCTTGTCAGGAACCAATCAGCCCCAGCATTTT | CASSLSGTNQPQHF
TRBJ2-1 | NA | 15 | TRBV11-2 | NA | TGTGCCAGCAGCTTCCGGACAGTAGCCTACAATGAGCAGTTCTTC | CASSFRTVAYNEQFF
TRBJ1-4 | few | 14 | TRBV12-3/TRBV12-4 | TRBD1 | TGTGCCAGCAGCGAAGGACAGGAAGAGGGAAAACTGTTTTTT | CASSEGQEEGKLFF
TRBJ1-2 | few | 15 | TRBV27 | TRBD1 | TGTGCCAGCAGTCCACGGCCCGGGACAGTGTATGGCTACACCTTC | CASSPRPGTVYGYTF
TRBJ2-5 | NA | 12 | TRBV12-3/TRBV12-4 | NA | TGTGCCAGCACCGCACAGTACAATGAGCAGTACTTC | CASTAQYNEQYF
TRBJ2-7 | NA | 15 | TRBV6-5 | NA | TGTGCCAGCAGTCCCTACCGGGACCTCTCCTACGAGCAGTACTTC | CASSPYRDLSYEQYF
TRBJ2-6 | NA | 13 | TRBV4-1 | NA | TGCGCCAGCAGGTACTCGGGGGCCAACGTCCCGACTTTC | CASRYSGANVPTF
TRBJ2-6 | few | 12 | TRBV30 | NA | TGTGCCTGGAGTCCGGGCCTTAACGTCCTGACTTTC | CAWSPGLNVLTF
TRBJ2-7 | many | 13 | TRBV4-1 | NA | TGCGCCAGCAGCCAAGTACATACCTACGAGCAGTACTTC | CASSQVHTYEQYF